The 32 T cell receptor beta chains below all came from one sample that was sequenced in a study of cytomegalovirus exposure and HLA in healthy donors. With 60 Vbeta and 13 Jbeta primers, the PCR was carried out. Data came from immunoSEQ multiplex PCR; TCRdb stores just in-frame clones and leaves some out. The data contain more than 95,000 clones, about three quarters of them singletons. The material sequenced was PBMCs. The receptors shown here come from a man in his sixties in good health and CMV-seropositive.

The sample holds one count of this clone. V and J are TRBV23-1 and TRBJ1-2; perhaps TRBD1 as D (6 bases). TRBV23-1 is placed among ORFs of uncertain function. Trimming removed 8 bases at V and 4 bases at J, with 17 bases between. The CDR3 runs to 14 residues. DNA for the CDR3: TGCGCCAGCTCCCACCCGGGACACGCCTATGGCTACACCTTC. Translation: CASSHPGHAYGYTF.

This clone showed up just once. This chain joins TRBV13 and TRBJ2-1; 9 bases are a match to TRBD2. Germline CDR1 reads PRHDT; CDR2 reads FYEKMQ (reference sequence). The CDR3 extends over 18 amino acids. The V segment lost 4 bases and the J segment 1 base; nucleotides outside the gene matches: 11. CDR3 sequence: CASSSWGSGGPSYNEQFF. The CDR3 DNA sequence: TGTGCCAGCAGCTCCTGGGGTAGCGGGGGTCCTTCCTACAATGAGCAGTTCTTC.

In DNA, the CDR3 is TGTGCCAGCATCGACAGATCCGGGGGCTACACCTTC. This codes for CASIDRSGGYTF. The rearrangement uses TRBV6-6 and TRBJ1-2, with D perhaps TRBD1 (5 bases). Germline-derived CDR1 and CDR2 are MNHNY and SVGAGI (reference sequence). The CDR3 runs to 12 residues. V was trimmed by 7 bases and J by 8 bases, leaving 14 bases between them.

V and J are TRBV19 and TRBJ2-3; 11 positions match TRBD1. The CDR3 has 16 amino acids. Germline-derived CDR1 and CDR2 are LNHDA and SQIVND (reference sequence). With 1 base clipped from V and 4 bases from J, the junction kept 4 bases outside the gene matches. This chain's CDR3 is CASSIGPGQGADTQYF. CDR3 bases: TGTGCCAGTAGTATAGGGCCGGGACAGGGGGCAGATACGCAGTATTTT.

CDR3 in DNA: TGTGCCACCCTGACGGAGGCGACAGAGACCCAGTACTTC. Translation gives CATLTEATETQYF. The chain couples TRBV2 to TRBJ2-5; weak D call: TRBD2 (5 bases). The V gene's germline CDR1 is SNHLY and CDR2 FYNNEI. The CDR3 runs to 13 residues. Trimming took off 10 bases at V and 4 bases at J, with 16 bases between the two ends.

This clone was recorded only once. The V gene is TRBV29-1, the J gene TRBJ1-1; 7 positions agree with TRBD1. Looked up from germline, CDR1 is SQVTM and CDR2 is ANQGSEA. Trimming at V came to 7 bases and at J to 1 base, leaving 6 bases not matched to a gene. This CDR3 is 13 amino acids long. The CDR3 reads CSAAGGPNTEAFF. In DNA, the CDR3 is TGCAGCGCTGCAGGGGGGCCGAACACTGAAGCTTTCTTT.

This chain connects TRBV2 to TRBJ2-2; 10 bases align to TRBD2. The CDR3 spans 15 residues. With 2 bases clipped from V and 6 bases from J, the junction kept 3 bases outside the gene matches. The germline gives CDR1 SNHLY, CDR2 FYNNEI. The CDR3 loop reads CASSETLAGAGELFF. The CDR3 coding sequence is TGTGCCAGCAGTGAAACCCTAGCGGGGGCCGGGGAGCTGTTTTTT. Looking up the rest from reference TRBV2 and TRBJ2-2 gives the full variable domain: EPEVTQTPSHQVTQMGQEVILRCVPISNHLYFYWYRQILGQKVEFLVSFYNNEISEKSEIFDDQFSVERPDGSNFTLKIRSTKLEDSAMYFCASSETLAGAGELFFGEGSRLTVL.

The chain has TRBV20-1 and TRBJ1-2; 7 nucleotides agree with TRBD1. CDR1 is DFQATT, CDR2 SNEGSKA, per germline (reference sequence). V was clipped by 1 base and J by 8 bases; unmatched bases: 1. This CDR3 has 11 amino acids. The CDR3: CSARGGGGYTF. CDR3 nucleotide sequence: TGCAGTGCTAGAGGAGGGGGCGGCTACACCTTC.

This clone was seen just once. CDR3 coding DNA: TGTGCCTGGAGTGTACGTCCTCGGGGCCTCCACTTT. Protein sequence: CAWSVRPRGLHF. The V and J genes are TRBV30 and TRBJ1-6; D call uncertain. Trimming took off 0 bases at V and 15 bases at J, with 12 bases between the two ends. Germline CDR1 reads GTSNPN; CDR2 reads SVGIG (reference sequence). The CDR3 is 12 residues long. The variable domain in full, with the rest retrieved from reference TRBV30 and TRBJ1-6, is SQTIHQWPATLVQPVGSPLSLECTVEGTSNPNLYWYRQAAGRGLQLLFYSVGIGQISSEVPQNLSASRPQDRQFILSSKKLLLSDSGFYLCAWSVRPRGLHFGNGTRLTVT.

The V gene is TRBV6-6, the J gene TRBJ1-2, with 9 bases lining up with TRBD1. Germline-derived CDR1 and CDR2 are MNHNY and SVGAGI (reference sequence). V dropped 2 bases and J dropped 6; count of bases not matched to a gene: 4. CDR3 size: 14 residues. CDR3 DNA sequence: TGTGCCAGCAGTTACCTGGGACAGGGCGATGGCTACACCTTC. Amino acids: CASSYLGQGDGYTF.

This chain connects TRBV9 to TRBJ2-1, with 9 nucleotides matching TRBD1. Germline V gene sequence: CDR1 SGDLS, CDR2 YYNGEE. V lost 5 bases to trimming and J lost 6 bases; unmatched junction nucleotides: 9. This CDR3 is built from 15 residues. The CDR3 nucleotides are TGTGCCAGCAGTTTATCCGGGACAGGGACCAATGAGCAGTTCTTC. It codes for CASSLSGTGTNEQFF. The full variable domain, with the rest looked up from reference TRBV9 and TRBJ2-1, is DSGVTQTPKHLITATGQRVTLRCSPRSGDLSVYWYQQSLDQGLQFLIQYYNGEERAKGNILERFSAQQFPDLHSELNLSSLELGDSALYFCASSLSGTGTNEQFFGPGTRLTVL.

The J gene is TRBJ2-3, the V gene TRBV10-3; TRBD1 aligns across 10 bases. The junction had 5 bases not matched to a gene; V was cut back by 10 bases and J by 1 base. Per the germline V gene, CDR1 is ENHRY and CDR2 is SYGVKD. The CDR3 totals 14 residues. CDR3 DNA: TGTGCCAGCGGACAGGGGGTAGGCACAGATACGCAGTATTTT. This encodes CASGQGVGTDTQYF.

The chain recombines TRBV6-5 with TRBJ1-2; TRBD1 aligns across 12 bases. The CDR3 has 15 amino acids. The germline V gene has CDR1 MNHEY and CDR2 SVGAGI. After removal of 0 bases from V and 8 bases from J, the junction contained 4 bases not matched to a gene. The CDR3 sequence: CASSYSGQGADGYTF. As DNA, the CDR3 is TGTGCCAGCAGTTACTCGGGACAGGGGGCGGACGGCTACACCTTC.

This clone was counted only a few times. The CDR3, as DNA: TGTGCCAGCAGTGAAGGGACAGACACCGGGGAGCTGTTTTTT. Protein product: CASSEGTDTGELFF. This chain connects TRBV6-5 to TRBJ2-2; 7 nucleotides align to TRBD1. Germline V gene sequence: CDR1 MNHEY, CDR2 SVGAGI. This CDR3 is built from 14 residues. The V segment lost 5 bases and the J segment 3 bases; nucleotides outside the gene matches: 3.

The V call is TRBV6-5, the J call TRBJ2-5, with a weak D call TRBD1 (6 bases). Germline CDR1 and CDR2: MNHEY and SVGAGI. V shed 3 bases and J shed 0 bases, with 14 bases lying between them. The CDR3 loop spans 16 amino acids. The CDR3 nucleotides are TGTGCCAGCAGTTATTCCACAGGGCCGTACCAAGAGACCCAGTACTTC. It translates to CASSYSTGPYQETQYF.

The CDR3 DNA reads as TGTGCCAGCAGCCAGGACAATTTGTTCTCTAACTATGGCTACACCTTC. Its translation: CASSQDNLFSNYGYTF. The genes are TRBV7-9 and TRBJ1-2; perhaps TRBD1 as D (5 bases). The CDR3 extends over 16 amino acids. The V gene lost 5 bases and the J gene lost 0 bases, with 16 bases spanning the gap. Germline V lookup: CDR1 SEHNR, CDR2 FQNEAQ (reference sequence).

This chain uses TRBV5-1 with TRBJ2-3, with TRBD2 identical over 11 bases. Germline V CDR1 and CDR2: SGHRS, YFSETQ. Trimming removed 0 bases from V and 6 bases from J; junction bases left unmatched: 0. This CDR3 has 14 residues. CDR3 nucleotides: TGCGCCAGCAGCTTGGGGACTAGCGGGGATACGCAGTATTTT. Translation: CASSLGTSGDTQYF.

This chain uses TRBV5-4 with TRBJ1-1; D possibly corresponds to TRBD1 (6 bases). CDR3 length equals 15 residues. CDR1 and CDR2 from the germline V gene are SGHNT and YYREEE (reference sequence). Trimming removed 0 bases from V and 1 base from J, with 10 bases in between. The CDR3 region is CASSLDTGWNTEAFF. The CDR3 DNA sequence: TGTGCCAGCAGCTTGGATACAGGGTGGAACACTGAAGCTTTCTTT.

The chain uses TRBV7-9 and TRBJ2-7; 9 nucleotides agree with TRBD2. With V trimmed by 3 bases and J by 2 bases, 2 bases remained unmatched. There are 14 residues in the CDR3. From germline, CDR1 is SEHNR and CDR2 FQNEAQ (reference sequence). The CDR3 DNA sequence: TGTGCCAGCAGCTTGACTAGCGGAACCTACGAGCAGTACTTC. Translation: CASSLTSGTYEQYF.

The genes are TRBV6-1 and TRBJ2-7, with D unresolved. CDR1 is MNHNS, CDR2 SASEGT, per germline. The CDR3 extends over 14 amino acids. Trimming shortened V by 1 base and J by 0 bases, and 7 bases separated the two germline ends. DNA of the CDR3: TGTGCCAGCAGTGAAGGACTGCTCTCCTACGAGCAGTACTTC. It translates to CASSEGLLSYEQYF.

This clone was detected a few times. The chain is built from TRBV28 and TRBJ2-7, with D unclear. The CDR3 has 13 amino acids. The germline V and J ends were trimmed by 3 bases and 3 bases, with 9 bases remaining between them. Per germline, CDR1 MDHEN and CDR2 SYDVKM. The CDR3 is CASSFGSLYEQYF. For the CDR3, the DNA is TGTGCCAGCAGTTTTGGTAGCCTCTACGAGCAGTACTTC.

The chain uses TRBV6-5 and TRBJ2-5; TRBD1 aligns across 9 bases. Germline CDR1 reads MNHEY; CDR2 reads SVGAGI. V trimming: 1 base; J trimming: 1 base; junction bases outside the gene matches: 4. The CDR3 spans 16 residues. The CDR3 DNA sequence: TGTGCCAGCAGTTACTTCGGGACAGGGTCCCAAGAGACCCAGTACTTC. It translates to CASSYFGTGSQETQYF.

V and J are TRBV27 and TRBJ1-2; D may be TRBD1 (6 bases). Germline values: CDR1 MNHEY, CDR2 SMNVEV (reference sequence). The germline V and J ends were trimmed by 6 bases and 8 bases, with 16 bases remaining between them. CDR3 size: 13 residues. This CDR3 is CASSPHRETGYTF. The CDR3 DNA is TGTGCCAGCAGCCCCCACAGGGAGACGGGCTACACCTTC.

This clone showed up just once. The chain has TRBV18 and TRBJ1-4; D is perhaps TRBD1 (6 bases). Trimming pared 3 bases from V and 0 bases from J, leaving 11 bases between. The CDR3 extends over 16 amino acids. The V gene's germline CDR1 is KGHSH and CDR2 LQKENI. The DNA of the CDR3 is TGTGCCAGCTCACCGAGGGGGAGTGCAACTAATGAAAAACTGTTTTTT. It specifies CASSPRGSATNEKLFF.

Written as DNA, the CDR3 is TGTGCCAGCAGGGAGGGACAGGGTGACACTGAAGCTTTCTTT. It codes for CASREGQGDTEAFF. This chain connects TRBV5-8 to TRBJ1-1; 9 bases match TRBD1. The length of the CDR3 is 14 residues. V lost 5 bases and J lost 3; bases outside the gene matches: 5. Germline V gene sequence: CDR1 SGHTS, CDR2 YDEGEE.

V is TRBV10-1 and J is TRBJ2-2; 9 bases align to TRBD1. This CDR3 contains 15 residues. Germline V lookup: CDR1 WNHNN, CDR2 SYGVQD (reference sequence). The ends lost 6 bases at V and 1 base at J; junction bases unmatched: 3. Written as DNA, the CDR3 is TGCGCCAGCAGAATGGACAGGGGGAACACCGGGGAGCTGTTTTTT. Translating gives CASRMDRGNTGELFF.

This chain links TRBV5-1 with TRBJ1-2; TRBD1 might be the D (5 bases). Trimming left V 6 bases short and J 6 bases short, with 15 bases between. This CDR3 contains 13 residues. Germline CDR1 is SGHRS and CDR2 is YFSETQ. The CDR3 DNA reads TGCGCCAGCACCTCCCCGGGACTGAATGGCTACACCTTC. Amino acids: CASTSPGLNGYTF.

CDR3 sequence: CASSPGLAGGDEQFF. CDR3 DNA: TGTGCCAGCAGCCCAGGACTAGCGGGGGGTGATGAGCAGTTCTTC. The rearrangement links TRBV7-9 to TRBJ2-1; the match to TRBD2 covers 14 bases. Germline V gene data show CDR1 as SEHNR and CDR2 as FQNEAQ (reference sequence). V dropped 5 bases and J dropped 8; count of bases not matched to a gene: 5. The CDR3 has 15 amino acids. The full variable domain, in which reference TRBV7-9 and TRBJ2-1 provide the parts outside the CDR3, is DTGVSQNPRHKITKRGQNVTFRCDPISEHNRLYWYRQTLGQGPEFLTYFQNEAQLEKSRLLSDRFSAERPKGSFSTLEIQRTEQGDSAMYLCASSPGLAGGDEQFFGPGTRLTVL.

The gene calls are TRBV18 and TRBJ2-5, with TRBD2 as a possible D gene (6 bases). The CDR3 is 15 amino acids. Trimming removed 0 bases at V and 2 bases at J, with 10 bases between. Looked up from germline, CDR1 is KGHSH and CDR2 is LQKENI. In nucleotides, the CDR3 is TGTGCCAGCTCACCACCCGGTGGAGGGCAAGAGACCCAGTACTTC. Protein sequence: CASSPPGGGQETQYF.

The rearrangement links TRBV5-4 to TRBJ2-1; the match to TRBD2 covers 8 bases. CDR1 is SGHNT, CDR2 YYREEE, per germline (reference sequence). Losses at the gene ends were 4 bases for V and 5 bases for J; bases not matched to a gene: 8. The CDR3 sequence is 15 residues long. The CDR3 nucleotides read TGTGCCAGCAGCCAAGCGGGACTAGGGGACAATGAGCAGTTCTTC. Protein sequence: CASSQAGLGDNEQFF.

This chain links TRBV21-1 with TRBJ1-1; TRBD1, the D gene given by the table, was not confirmed from the DNA. TRBV21-1 is listed as a pseudogene. This CDR3 contains 18 residues. In DNA, the CDR3 is TGTGCCAGCAGCAAAGGAACCTCTGCCACCAAACAGAACACTGAAGCTTTCTTT. This sequence encodes CASSKGTSATKQNTEAFF.

This sequence joins TRBV5-6 and TRBJ2-3, with 13 positions matching TRBD2. Looked up from germline, CDR1 is SGHDT and CDR2 is YYEEEE. The CDR3 is 15 residues long. V shed 4 bases, J shed 5 bases, and the junction held 4 bases outside the gene matches. The CDR3 loop reads CASSPGLAGLDTQYF. DNA of the CDR3: TGTGCCAGCAGCCCGGGACTAGCGGGGTTAGATACGCAGTATTTT.